Presented here are 17 T cell receptor beta chains from one specimen sequenced in a study of graft-versus-host responses after intestinal transplantation. Measured with immunoSEQ multiplex PCR; TCRdb has only the in-frame clones, and not every one. The sample has some 120,000 clones; over 75% are singletons. No antigen is known for these receptors. Sample: unstimulated CD4+ T cells sorted from spleen or lymph node cells, taken before intestinal transplant. These TCRs come from a human donor who received an intestinal transplant.

The rearrangement joins TRBV30 to TRBJ2-2; TRBD1 might be the D (5 bases). V was clipped by 1 base and J by 2 bases, with 5 bases between them. The CDR3 has 13 residues. Germline CDR1 reads GTSNPN; CDR2 reads SVGIG (reference sequence). The CDR3 DNA reads as TGTGCCTGGAGTGGGACAAACACCGGGGAGCTGTTTTTT. This gives the protein CAWSGTNTGELFF.

V gene TRBV6-1 combines with J gene TRBJ2-7, with 7 bases that match TRBD2. With V trimmed by 3 bases and J by 3 bases, 2 bases remained unmatched. The CDR3 is 13 amino acids. The germline V gene encodes CDR1 MNHNS and CDR2 SASEGT. CDR3 loop: CASSEGGIYEQYF. CDR3 coding DNA: TGTGCCAGCAGTGAGGGGGGGATCTACGAGCAGTACTTC.

The rearrangement uses TRBV7-2 and TRBJ2-1, with 8 bases matching TRBD2. Unmatched junction bases numbered 12, after V lost 5 bases and J lost 0 bases. CDR1 is SGHTA, CDR2 FQGNSA, per germline. The CDR3 runs 18 residues. The CDR3 DNA follows: TGTGCCAGCAGCGCGGGATACGGCGGGGGGAGCTCCTACAATGAGCAGTTCTTC. Translating it yields CASSAGYGGGSSYNEQFF. The whole variable domain, remainder taken from reference TRBV7-2 and TRBJ2-1, is GAGVSQSPSNKVTEKGKDVELRCDPISGHTALYWYRQSLGQGLEFLIYFQGNSAPDKSGLPSDRFSAERTGGSVSTLTIQRTQQEDSAVYLCASSAGYGGGSSYNEQFFGPGTRLTVL.

This sequence joins TRBV19 and TRBJ1-1; no clear D. The ends were cut back, 3 bases at V and 1 base at J, with 9 bases in the middle. The germline CDR1 and CDR2 sequences are LNHDA and SQIVND (reference sequence). This CDR3 is built from 14 residues. CDR3 nucleotides: TGTGCCAGTAGTATTGGCCCAAGGAACACTGAAGCTTTCTTT. It is translated as CASSIGPRNTEAFF.

The chain combines TRBV2 with TRBJ2-5; 7 bases match TRBD2. The germline V gene has CDR1 SNHLY and CDR2 FYNNEI. With V trimmed by 2 bases and J by 0 bases, 9 bases remained unmatched. This CDR3 comprises 17 residues. This chain's CDR3 is CASSELRAGKYQETQYF. Written as DNA, the CDR3 is TGTGCCAGCAGTGAACTTAGAGCGGGGAAGTACCAAGAGACCCAGTACTTC.

The chain recombines TRBV7-6 with TRBJ1-2; 7 positions match TRBD1. V was clipped by 0 bases and J by 4 bases; unmatched bases: 11. The CDR3 is 17 amino acids. Per germline, CDR1 SGHVS and CDR2 FNYEAQ. The CDR3, as DNA: TGTGCCAGCAGCTTAGCGGGTAGCCAGGGGGGAGGCTATGGCTACACCTTC. Translation: CASSLAGSQGGGYGYTF.

This clone has only a few counts. The V and J genes are TRBV15 and TRBJ1-5; no reliable D call. The CDR3 length is 13 residues. Trimming removed 0 bases at V and 10 bases at J, with 10 bases between. The germline V gene has CDR1 LNHNV and CDR2 YYDKDF (reference sequence). Written as DNA, the CDR3 is TGTGCCACCAGCAGAGATAGGGAGCCTCCCCAGCATTTT. Protein product: CATSRDREPPQHF.

The chain uses TRBV2 and TRBJ1-2, with 8 bases matching TRBD1. V shed 7 bases and J 6 bases; nucleotides not matched to a gene: 4. The CDR3 has 12 amino acids. Germline V CDR1 and CDR2: SNHLY, FYNNEI. CDR3 coding DNA: TGTGCCAGCAAGGACAGGGCCGATGGCTACACCTTC. Translated, it gives CASKDRADGYTF. The variable domain in full, completed from reference TRBV2 and TRBJ1-2, reads EPEVTQTPSHQVTQMGQEVILRCVPISNHLYFYWYRQILGQKVEFLVSFYNNEISEKSEIFDDQFSVERPDGSNFTLKIRSTKLEDSAMYFCASKDRADGYTFGSGTRLTVV.

V usage is TRBV4-1 and J usage is TRBJ2-1; 11 bases map to TRBD2. CDR1 is MGHRA, CDR2 YSYEKL, per germline. The J segment lost 4 bases and the V segment lost 4 bases, leaving 3 bases of the junction unmatched. The CDR3 covers 15 residues. The CDR3 region is CASSLAGGPYNEQFF. The CDR3 DNA sequence: TGCGCCAGCAGCCTAGCGGGAGGGCCATACAATGAGCAGTTCTTC.

The rearrangement uses TRBV6-1 and TRBJ2-1; D unresolved. V was trimmed by 5 bases and J by 4 bases, leaving 12 bases between them. The germline V gene has CDR1 MNHNS and CDR2 SASEGT. This CDR3 region has 14 residues. The CDR3 nucleotides read TGTGCCAGCAGTCCCTCTCAGGCTTACAATGAGCAGTTCTTC. Its protein is CASSPSQAYNEQFF.

This clone was seen more than once but under ten times. The chain combines TRBV6-5 with TRBJ1-1; D unclear. The CDR3 spans 15 residues. Trimming cost V 0 bases and J 1 base, with 9 bases left between them. Germline-derived CDR1 and CDR2 are MNHEY and SVGAGI. CDR3 loop: CASSYSISRNTEAFF. The CDR3 DNA reads TGTGCCAGCAGTTACTCGATTTCGAGGAACACTGAAGCTTTCTTT.

The chain joins TRBV5-5 to TRBJ2-7; 9 nucleotides align to TRBD1. In germline, CDR1 is SGHKS, CDR2 YYEKEE (reference sequence). Trimming took 5 bases from V and 7 from J; bases not matched to a gene: 13. This CDR3 has 15 residues. CDR3: CASSGPGTGPREQYF. The CDR3 DNA is TGTGCCAGCAGTGGACCCGGGACAGGGCCTAGGGAGCAGTACTTC. The entire variable domain, with the rest obtained from reference TRBV5-5 and TRBJ2-7, is as follows: DAGVTQSPTHLIKTRGQQVTLRCSPISGHKSVSWYQQVLGQGPQFIFQYYEKEERGRGNFPDRFSARQFPNYSSELNVNALLLGDSALYLCASSGPGTGPREQYFGPGTRLTVT.

The V gene is TRBV28, the J gene TRBJ1-4; TRBD1 agrees at 9 bases. J lost 5 bases, V lost 5 bases, and 6 bases had no gene match. There are 15 residues in the CDR3. CDR1 and CDR2 (germline): MDHEN, SYDVKM. CDR3 sequence (DNA): TGTGCCAGCAGTCTCCCCGGGACAGGGAATGAAAAACTGTTTTTT. Protein sequence: CASSLPGTGNEKLFF.

The V gene is TRBV9, the J gene TRBJ2-2; 9 nucleotides match TRBD2. Germline lookup yields CDR1 SGDLS and CDR2 YYNGEE. CDR3 length equals 15 residues. J was trimmed by 2 bases and V by 4 bases; bases with no gene match: 3. CDR3: CASSTGLANTGELFF. CDR3 nucleotides: TGTGCCAGCAGCACGGGACTAGCAAACACCGGGGAGCTGTTTTTT.

The rearrangement uses TRBV2 and TRBJ2-2, with D possibly matching TRBD2 (6 bases). CDR1 is SNHLY and CDR2 is FYNNEI in the germline V gene. V lost 2 bases and J lost 5, with 9 bases in between. CDR3 length equals 14 residues. CDR3 region: CASSERELTGELFF. As DNA, the CDR3 is TGTGCCAGCAGTGAACGGGAGCTGACCGGGGAGCTGTTTTTT.

The rearrangement links TRBV7-9 to TRBJ2-7, with D tentatively TRBD2 (6 bases). Trimming cost V 6 bases and J 0 bases, with 15 bases left between them. The CDR3 length is 15 residues. Germline-derived CDR1 and CDR2 are SEHNR and FQNEAQ (reference sequence). CDR3 nucleotides: TGTGCCAGCAGTCCATGGGGGGAGAGCTCCTACGAGCAGTACTTC. Encoded protein: CASSPWGESSYEQYF.

The chain couples TRBV5-6 to TRBJ1-1; the match to TRBD1 covers 9 bases. Germline assignment: CDR1 SGHDT and CDR2 YYEEEE. Trimming at V came to 1 base and at J to 1 base, leaving 14 bases not matched to a gene. There are 19 residues in the CDR3. DNA of the CDR3: TGTGCCAGCAGCTTGCCGCCCCGGGACAGGGTAAGAGGGAACACTGAAGCTTTCTTT. It yields the protein CASSLPPRDRVRGNTEAFF.